Below, 28 T cell receptor beta chains from the same sample are listed, as sequenced in a study of blood T cell repertoires in COVID-19. Profiling relied on immunoSEQ multiplex PCR, and the TCRdb table lists in-frame clones only, not all of them. This sample yields roughly 210,000 clones, of which around four fifths are seen a single time; about 10% belongs to the top ten. Material: peripheral blood. The receptors were gathered from a woman of 80 years or more with COVID-19, enrolled during active disease.

In regard to this clone: One end of the junction is discordant with germline, which a read error may explain. V is TRBV5-1 and J is TRBJ1-1; D not resolved. The CDR3 spans 12 residues. Germline V CDR1 and CDR2: SGHRS, YFSETQ. The CDR3 DNA sequence: TGCGCCAGCAGCTTGGAAAGCACTCAAGCTTTCTTT. Translation gives CASSLESTQAFF.

Only a few counts were recorded for this clone. J is TRBJ1-4 and V is TRBV7-9; D perhaps matches TRBD1 (6 bases). CDR3 length equals 15 residues. CDR1 and CDR2 (germline): SEHNR, FQNEAQ (reference sequence). Deletions cut 2 bases from V and 0 bases from J, with 7 bases between. The CDR3 is CASSLQGTTNEKLFF. DNA of the CDR3: TGTGCCAGCAGCTTACAGGGGACAACTAATGAAAAACTGTTTTTT.

V and J are TRBV7-9 and TRBJ2-1; 9 bases are shared with TRBD1. The germline CDR1 and CDR2 sequences are SEHNR and FQNEAQ (reference sequence). This CDR3 is built from 16 residues. Trimming removed 8 bases from V and 3 bases from J; junction bases left unmatched: 11. CDR3 bases: TGTGCCAGCGGTACTAGGGGGACAGGGAGCTACAATGAGCAGTTCTTC. It translates to CASGTRGTGSYNEQFF.

V and J are TRBV3-1 (or the pseudogene TRBV3-2) and TRBJ1-2; 12 bases map to TRBD1. CDR1 and CDR2 from the germline V gene are LGHDT and YNNKEL (reference sequence). CDR3 length: 17 amino acids. V shed 3 bases and J 4 bases; nucleotides not matched to a gene: 9. The CDR3 bases are TGTGCCAGCAGCCAGGGACAGGGGGCTAATCTGCGCTATGGCTACACCTTC. This encodes CASSQGQGANLRYGYTF.

The rearrangement links TRBV30 to TRBJ1-1, with TRBD1 matching over 9 bases. Per the germline V gene, CDR1 is GTSNPN and CDR2 is SVGIG (reference sequence). The CDR3 runs 14 residues. J gave up 9 bases and V 3 bases, and 11 bases lay outside the gene matches. Here the CDR3 reads CAWRQQGALGQAFF. The CDR3 DNA sequence: TGTGCCTGGAGACAACAGGGGGCTCTCGGGCAAGCTTTCTTT.

This clone has a single count. The V and J genes are TRBV5-4 and TRBJ1-1, with D perhaps matching TRBD1 (5 bases). Germline CDR1 and CDR2: SGHNT and YYREEE (reference sequence). The V end lost 0 bases, the J end lost 1 base, and 10 bases lay between the germline ends. The CDR3 is made up of 15 amino acids. The CDR3 is CASSLAGTQNTEAFF. CDR3 nucleotides: TGTGCCAGCAGCTTGGCTGGGACTCAGAACACTGAAGCTTTCTTT.

This chain connects TRBV21-1 to TRBJ2-3; TRBD2 was called by the table and not checked on the DNA. TRBV21-1 is a pseudogene segment. CDR3 length: 18 amino acids. In nucleotides, the CDR3 is TGTGCCAGCAGCCCCCCTCCTGACTACAAGCTTAGCACAGATACGCAGTATTTT. The encoded protein is CASSPPPDYKLSTDTQYF.

With respect to this clone: At one of its ends the junction is not consistent with the germline gene, which may arise from a read error. The chain uses TRBV10-3 and TRBJ2-1, with D possibly TRBD2 on 5 matching bases. Per the germline V gene, CDR1 is ENHRY and CDR2 is SYGVKD. The CDR3 loop spans 13 amino acids. Written as DNA, the CDR3 is TGTGCCACCAGACTACAATCCTCCAATGAGCAGTTCTTC. Translated, it gives CATRLQSSNEQFF.

This sequence joins TRBV28 and TRBJ2-6, with 7 nucleotides matching TRBD1. The V gene end was trimmed by 6 bases and the J gene end by 0 bases; junction bases not matched to a gene: 11. Germline CDR1 MDHEN, CDR2 SYDVKM. CDR3 size: 18 residues. CDR3 sequence (DNA): TGTGCCAGCAGAGGAAGGACAGGCATAGACTCTGGGGCCAACGTCCTGACTTTC. Protein product: CASRGRTGIDSGANVLTF.

The chain joins TRBV12-3 or TRBV12-4 to TRBJ1-1; TRBD1 is a possible D gene (6 bases). Trimming cost V 8 bases and J 1 base, with 11 bases left between them. The CDR3 spans 13 residues. The CDR3 sequence: CASLRGGNTEAFF. The CDR3 DNA sequence: TGTGCCAGCCTGAGAGGGGGGAACACTGAAGCTTTCTTT.

The sample holds one count of this clone. The CDR3 sequence: CSTTGVLSYNEQFF. CDR3 DNA sequence: TGCAGCACCACGGGGGTTTTGAGCTACAATGAGCAGTTCTTC. The chain carries TRBV29-1 and TRBJ2-1; D possibly corresponds to TRBD2 (6 bases). CDR3 length equals 14 residues. Germline V CDR1 and CDR2: SQVTM, ANQGSEA. Deletions cut 8 bases from V and 3 bases from J, with 17 bases between.

CDR3 bases: TGTGCCAGCCAGCGGGGGGCTATCCAAGAGACCCAGTACTTC. Its protein product is CASQRGAIQETQYF. This chain connects TRBV2 to TRBJ2-5, with 9 positions matching TRBD2. Losses at the gene ends were 8 bases for V and 1 base for J; bases not matched to a gene: 5. Germline values: CDR1 SNHLY, CDR2 FYNNEI. The CDR3 contains 14 residues. The entire variable domain, with the rest obtained from reference TRBV2 and TRBJ2-5, is as follows: EPEVTQTPSHQVTQMGQEVILRCVPISNHLYFYWYRQILGQKVEFLVSFYNNEISEKSEIFDDQFSVERPDGSNFTLKIRSTKLEDSAMYFCASQRGAIQETQYFGPGTRLLVL.

The chain combines TRBV9 with TRBJ1-4; TRBD1 matches at 7 bases. J was trimmed by 5 bases and V by 0 bases; bases with no gene match: 4. CDR1 and CDR2 from the germline V gene are SGDLS and YYNGEE. The CDR3 has 15 amino acids. CDR3 sequence: CASSVDRGRNEKLFF. DNA of the CDR3: TGTGCCAGCAGCGTAGACAGGGGCCGGAATGAAAAACTGTTTTTT.

Only one count was recorded for this clone. This chain connects TRBV11-2 to TRBJ2-7; D is perhaps TRBD1 (6 bases). Per germline, CDR1 SGHAT and CDR2 FQNNGV. The CDR3 sequence is 15 residues long. Between the trimmed V and J ends, which lost 5 bases and 1 base, there was a span of 15 bases. In DNA form, the CDR3 reads TGTGCCAGCAGCCCAACAGGGTTTGGGTCCTACGAGCAGTACGTC. This sequence encodes CASSPTGFGSYEQYV.

This chain connects TRBV29-1 to TRBJ1-1; perhaps TRBD1 as D (6 bases). The CDR3 sequence is 12 residues long. Trimming removed 7 bases at V and 4 bases at J, with 13 bases between. The germline gives CDR1 SQVTM, CDR2 ANQGSEA. CDR3 in amino acids: CSANRDLTEAFF. The CDR3 DNA sequence: TGCAGCGCGAACAGGGATCTCACTGAAGCTTTCTTT.

The chain is built from TRBV18 and TRBJ1-6; maybe TRBD1 (5 bases). There are 18 residues in the CDR3. In germline, CDR1 is KGHSH, CDR2 LQKENI. V lost 1 base and J 6 bases, leaving 19 bases between the germline ends. The CDR3 loop reads CASSPLASGGGFNSPLHF. CDR3 sequence (DNA): TGTGCCAGCTCACCACTCGCGTCCGGCGGGGGGTTTAATTCACCCCTCCACTTT.

This clone was observed a single time. The J gene is TRBJ2-5, the V gene TRBV28; the D gene is possibly TRBD1 (6 bases). V was clipped by 6 bases and J by 7 bases, with 15 bases between them. The germline V gene has CDR1 MDHEN and CDR2 SYDVKM. CDR3 length: 13 amino acids. The CDR3 DNA reads as TGTGCCAGCAGCCCAGGGGACCGAGGGACCCAGTACTTC. It specifies CASSPGDRGTQYF.

As for this clone: Within the sample, other DNA sequences also encode this same CDR3. This chain joins TRBV7-2 and TRBJ2-5; 7 bases align to TRBD1. This CDR3 has 13 residues. Trimming removed 4 bases from V and 2 bases from J; junction bases left unmatched: 1. Germline V gives CDR1 SGHTA, CDR2 FQGNSA. As DNA, the CDR3 is TGTGCCAGCAGCTCGGGACAGCAAGAGACCCAGTACTTC. Protein product: CASSSGQQETQYF.

The V call is TRBV5-1, the J call TRBJ1-2, with 11 bases identical to TRBD1. J lost 9 bases, V lost 4 bases, and 5 bases had no gene match. CDR1 and CDR2 from the germline V gene are SGHRS and YFSETQ. The CDR3 sequence is 13 residues long. The chain's CDR3 is CASSDRTGGSYTF. The CDR3 DNA sequence: TGCGCCAGCAGCGACCGGACAGGGGGCAGCTACACCTTC. Together with reference TRBV5-1 and TRBJ1-2, the CDR3 gives the full variable domain: KAGVTQTPRYLIKTRGQQVTLSCSPISGHRSVSWYQQTPGQGLQFLFEYFSETQRNKGNFPGRFSGRQFSNSRSEMNVSTLELGDSALYLCASSDRTGGSYTFGSGTRLTVV.

The chain has TRBV7-8 and TRBJ1-2, with TRBD1 identical over 7 bases. V shed 4 bases, J shed 1 base, and the junction held 9 bases outside the gene matches. This CDR3 has 16 amino acids. Germline-derived CDR1 and CDR2 are SGHVS and FQNEAQ. The CDR3 region is CASSSEDRIYNYGYTF. The DNA of the CDR3 is TGTGCCAGCAGCTCAGAGGACAGGATTTATAACTATGGCTACACCTTC.

The chain employs TRBV19 and TRBJ1-1; D possibly corresponds to TRBD1 (5 bases). The V gene's germline CDR1 is LNHDA and CDR2 SQIVND (reference sequence). The CDR3 has 16 amino acids. V was pared by 6 bases and J by 1 base, with 18 bases between. The CDR3 nucleotides read TGTGCCAGTAGGACCCCCGTAGGGCAGGGGAACACTGAAGCTTTCTTT. This gives the protein CASRTPVGQGNTEAFF. The full variable domain, rest sourced from reference TRBV19 and TRBJ1-1, is DGGITQSPKYLFRKEGQNVTLSCEQNLNHDAMYWYRQDPGQGLRLIYYSQIVNDFQKGDIAEGYSVSREKKESFPLTVTSAQKNPTAFYLCASRTPVGQGNTEAFFGQGTRLTVV.

This chain links TRBV6-2 or TRBV6-3 with TRBJ1-1; D is undetermined. This CDR3 comprises 17 residues. Trimming pared 6 bases from V and 5 bases from J, leaving 25 bases between. Germline CDR1 reads MNHEY; CDR2 reads SVGEGT. This chain's CDR3 is CASSPGVWSLAVTEAFF. The CDR3 nucleotides are TGTGCCAGCAGCCCCGGGGTTTGGTCCCTAGCGGTGACTGAAGCTTTCTTT.

This chain uses TRBV18 with TRBJ1-5; no firm D call. Trimming cost V 5 bases and J 3 bases, with 8 bases left between them. This CDR3 comprises 13 residues. Looked up from germline, CDR1 is KGHSH and CDR2 is LQKENI. CDR3: CASSNGLNQPQHF. CDR3 nucleotide sequence: TGTGCCAGCTCAAATGGCCTCAATCAGCCCCAGCATTTT.

The chain uses TRBV11-2 and TRBJ1-3; D is unresolved. V lost 4 bases, J lost 4 bases, and 11 bases lay in between. CDR3 size: 14 residues. Germline V gene lookup returns CDR1 SGHAT and CDR2 FQNNGV. DNA of the CDR3: TGTGCCAGCAGCTCGACAAGTTCCGGAAACACCATATATTTT. Amino acids: CASSSTSSGNTIYF.

The CDR3 sequence is CASSGILTEAFF. DNA of the CDR3: TGTGCCAGCAGCGGGATTTTAACTGAAGCTTTCTTT. The V and J genes are TRBV2 and TRBJ1-1; D is unresolved. Germline lookup yields CDR1 SNHLY and CDR2 FYNNEI. The CDR3 totals 12 residues. Trimming removed 6 bases from V and 5 bases from J, with 10 bases in between.

The chain uses TRBV6-5 and TRBJ1-3; no clear D. The CDR3 is 15 amino acids. Germline V gives CDR1 MNHEY, CDR2 SVGAGI. The V gene lost 0 bases and the J gene lost 0 bases, with 6 bases spanning the gap. The CDR3 DNA is TGTGCCAGCAGTTACTCTGAGCACTCTGGAAACACCATATATTTT. Its protein product is CASSYSEHSGNTIYF.

The chain couples TRBV19 to TRBJ2-1, with TRBD1 matching over 8 bases. The V and J ends lost 6 bases and 5 bases, in that order; junction bases with no gene match: 12. CDR1 is LNHDA, CDR2 SQIVND, per germline (reference sequence). The CDR3 extends over 16 amino acids. Here the CDR3 DNA reads TGTGCCAGTAGAGGGATTTCAGGGGGCGCAGACAATGAGCAGTTCTTC. It specifies CASRGISGGADNEQFF.

V and J are TRBV6-4 and TRBJ1-6, with 8 positions matching TRBD1. Germline V gene lookup returns CDR1 MRHNA and CDR2 SNTAGT. Trimming at V came to 3 bases and at J to 9 bases, leaving 4 bases not matched to a gene. The CDR3 runs to 14 residues. The CDR3 spells CASSEGQASSPLHF. CDR3 DNA: TGTGCCAGCAGTGAGGGACAGGCAAGTTCACCCCTCCACTTT.